This T cell receptor (beta chain) was found in a study of T cell changes during pregnancy in multiple sclerosis. The CDR3 runs 14 residues. Trimming took 3 bases from V and 3 from J; bases not matched to a gene: 5. From germline, CDR1 is SGDLS and CDR2 YYNGEE. Repertoires were generated with immunoSEQ multiplex PCR, while TCRdb's copy carries only in-frame clones and drops some. The table includes 80,000 to 130,000 clones, approximately 90% detected once. In the case of this clone: This same CDR3 is encoded by further DNA sequences in the sample.

The receptor was isolated from a female donor with multiple sclerosis, enrolled in a pregnancy study. The sample consisted of peripheral blood, taken in the second trimester of pregnancy. The chain carries TRBV9 and TRBJ2-7; 8 bases are a match to TRBD1. The CDR3 DNA reads TGTGCCAGCAGCGCCGGACAGGGAGGCTACGAGCAGTACTTC. Amino acid sequence: CASSAGQGGYEQYF.